One sample yielded the 2 T cell receptor beta chains listed below, sequenced in a study of blood T cell repertoires in COVID-19. Sequencing was performed with immunoSEQ multiplex PCR; in TCRdb, only in-frame clones are kept and a portion is missing. The sample includes more than 200,000 clones, about nine tenths of them seen just once. Material: peripheral blood. These receptors were collected from an elderly man with acute or convalescent COVID-19.

This clone was observed a single time. As DNA, the CDR3 is TGCGCCAGCAGCCGGGACAGCCACTATGGCTACACCTTC. Translated, it gives CASSRDSHYGYTF. J is TRBJ1-2 and V is TRBV4-1, with 7 bases fitting TRBD1. CDR3 length: 13 amino acids. V lost 4 bases, J lost 3 bases, and 2 bases stayed unmatched. Per the germline V gene, CDR1 is MGHRA and CDR2 is YSYEKL.

The chain uses TRBV7-2 and TRBJ2-1; TRBD2 matches at 9 bases. With 1 base clipped from V and 2 bases from J, the junction kept 3 bases outside the gene matches. The CDR3 totals 16 residues. Germline assignment: CDR1 SGHTA and CDR2 FQGNSA. CDR3 in amino acids: CASSLVAGGTYNEQFF. The CDR3 DNA is TGTGCCAGCAGCTTAGTGGCGGGAGGGACCTACAATGAGCAGTTCTTC.